Following are 19 T cell receptor beta chains from one sample sequenced in a study of blood T cell repertoires in COVID-19. Assay used: immunoSEQ multiplex PCR; TCRdb lists only in-frame clones, some missing. The sample contains approximately 100,000 clones, 88% of which appear only once. The sequenced sample was peripheral blood. All receptors come from a woman aged 60 to 75 with acute or convalescent COVID-19.

This clone has just a few counts. The same CDR3 can be traced to other DNA sequences in this sample. This chain joins TRBV9 and TRBJ2-2; D is unresolved. Trimming removed 0 bases from V and 6 bases from J, with 3 bases in between. Germline lookup yields CDR1 SGDLS and CDR2 YYNGEE. The CDR3 is 12 amino acids. The CDR3 nucleotides are TGTGCCAGCAGCGTAGCGGCCGGGGAGCTGTTTTTT. Protein product: CASSVAAGELFF.

The CDR3 DNA is TGCGCCAGCAGCTTGGGACAGGGTGATTCACCCCTCCACTTT. Amino acids: CASSLGQGDSPLHF. The chain carries TRBV5-1 and TRBJ1-6; 7 bases are a match to TRBD1. The V segment lost 0 bases and the J segment 8 bases; nucleotides outside the gene matches: 2. Germline-derived CDR1 and CDR2 are SGHRS and YFSETQ. This CDR3 contains 14 residues.

About this clone: Distinct nucleotide sequences in the sample also encode this CDR3. The chain has TRBV18 and TRBJ2-2; TRBD2 agrees at 9 bases. CDR1 is KGHSH and CDR2 is LQKENI in the germline V gene. Trimming took 2 bases from V and 5 from J; bases not matched to a gene: 3. This CDR3 has 15 residues. The CDR3 loop reads CASSPGLAGTGELFF. As DNA, the CDR3 is TGTGCCAGCTCACCAGGGCTAGCGGGAACCGGGGAGCTGTTTTTT.

J is TRBJ2-7 and V is TRBV6-5, with a tentative D call TRBD2 (6 bases). Trimming pared 6 bases from V and 4 bases from J, leaving 13 bases between. The germline V gene encodes CDR1 MNHEY and CDR2 SVGAGI. The CDR3 has 13 residues. The CDR3 here is CASSRDSIYEQYF. CDR3 nucleotide sequence: TGTGCCAGCAGCCGGGACTCGATTTACGAGCAGTACTTC.

The CDR3 sequence is CASSIAGENTEAFF. CDR3 bases: TGTGCCAGTAGTATAGCGGGGGAGAACACTGAAGCTTTCTTT. V and J are TRBV19 and TRBJ1-1; D is perhaps TRBD1 (5 bases). CDR3 size: 14 residues. In germline, CDR1 is LNHDA, CDR2 SQIVND (reference sequence). V lost 1 base and J lost 1, with 7 bases in between.

V is TRBV18 and J is TRBJ2-1; maybe TRBD2 (5 bases). Germline lookup yields CDR1 KGHSH and CDR2 LQKENI. V shed 3 bases and J shed 3 bases, with 9 bases lying between them. The CDR3 spans 14 residues. In DNA, the CDR3 is TGTGCCAGCTCACCCCATCGGGGCTACAATGAGCAGTTCTTC. Translated: CASSPHRGYNEQFF.

The chain joins TRBV14 to TRBJ2-3; 9 positions match TRBD1. This CDR3 is 19 amino acids long. Germline CDR1 and CDR2: SGHDN and FVKESK. V lost 3 bases and J lost 5; bases outside the gene matches: 18. The CDR3 is CASSQISRDRVLGGDTQYF. The CDR3 DNA sequence: TGTGCCAGCAGCCAGATAAGCCGGGACAGGGTCCTAGGCGGAGATACGCAGTATTTT.

The CDR3 protein is CAISDAGEEQFF. The CDR3 DNA reads TGTGCCATCAGTGACGCGGGAGAGGAGCAGTTCTTC. V is TRBV10-3 and J is TRBJ2-1; TRBD2 aligns across 7 bases. CDR1 and CDR2 from the germline V gene are ENHRY and SYGVKD. CDR3 size: 12 residues. The J segment lost 10 bases and the V segment lost 3 bases, leaving 3 bases of the junction unmatched.

This sequence joins TRBV19 and TRBJ2-2; D may be TRBD2 (5 bases). CDR3 size: 14 residues. V gave up 3 bases and J gave up 5 bases, with 10 bases separating them. From germline, CDR1 is LNHDA and CDR2 SQIVND (reference sequence). In DNA, the CDR3 is TGTGCCAGTAGTATCCATGGGAGAACCGGGGAGCTGTTTTTT. Protein sequence: CASSIHGRTGELFF. The variable domain in full, with the rest retrieved from reference TRBV19 and TRBJ2-2, is DGGITQSPKYLFRKEGQNVTLSCEQNLNHDAMYWYRQDPGQGLRLIYYSQIVNDFQKGDIAEGYSVSREKKESFPLTVTSAQKNPTAFYLCASSIHGRTGELFFGEGSRLTVL.

The chain uses TRBV5-1 and TRBJ2-3; 7 bases align to TRBD1. This CDR3 region has 14 residues. V shed 4 bases and J 3 bases; nucleotides not matched to a gene: 5. Germline loops: CDR1 SGHRS, CDR2 YFSETQ. CDR3 residues: CASSSLQGTDTQYF. CDR3 nucleotides: TGCGCCAGCAGCAGCCTACAGGGGACAGATACGCAGTATTTT.

The chain has TRBV4-2 and TRBJ2-1; D unresolved. Trimming left V 1 base short and J 7 bases short, with 11 bases between. This CDR3 has 14 amino acids. Germline CDR1 is LGHNA and CDR2 is YNFKEQ. The CDR3 bases are TGTGCCAGCAGCCAAGTATCCCGCGCTAATGAGCAGTTCTTC. Translated, it gives CASSQVSRANEQFF.

The V gene is TRBV5-4, the J gene TRBJ2-7; 13 nucleotides agree with TRBD2. The V segment lost 6 bases and the J segment 1 base; nucleotides outside the gene matches: 10. Germline CDR1 reads SGHNT; CDR2 reads YYREEE (reference sequence). This CDR3 is built from 17 residues. The CDR3 region is CASTEGGGLAGSYEQYF. The CDR3 DNA reads TGTGCCAGCACCGAGGGAGGGGGACTAGCGGGATCCTACGAGCAGTACTTC.

V usage is TRBV15 and J usage is TRBJ1-2; the match to TRBD1 covers 8 bases. The CDR3 is made up of 12 amino acids. Germline V CDR1 and CDR2: LNHNV, YYDKDF (reference sequence). With V trimmed by 3 bases and J by 7 bases, 1 base remained unmatched. The CDR3 nucleotides are TGTGCCACCAGCAGGGACAGGGTTGGCTACACCTTC. Amino acids: CATSRDRVGYTF.

The rearrangement joins TRBV2 to TRBJ1-6, with a possible D match to TRBD1 (5 bases). The CDR3 spans 13 residues. The ends were cut back, 7 bases at V and 7 bases at J, with 11 bases in the middle. CDR1 is SNHLY, CDR2 FYNNEI, per germline. The CDR3 DNA follows: TGTGCCAGCACGGGAGGGGCGAATTCACCCCTCCACTTT. It codes for CASTGGANSPLHF.

The chain recombines TRBV10-3 with TRBJ2-7, with D perhaps TRBD1 (7 bases). The length of the CDR3 is 15 residues. V was shortened by 6 bases and J by 0 bases, with 15 bases between the two germline ends. Germline V CDR1 and CDR2: ENHRY, SYGVKD. CDR3 bases: TGTGCCATCAGCCCCAGGGGGGCGGTCTCCTACGAGCAGTACTTC. This encodes CAISPRGAVSYEQYF.

This clone was found a few times. V usage is TRBV3-1 (or the pseudogene TRBV3-2) and J usage is TRBJ2-1; D not certain. The germline V and J ends were trimmed by 4 bases and 7 bases, with 14 bases remaining between them. The germline V gene has CDR1 LGHDT and CDR2 YNNKEL (reference sequence). The CDR3 runs 14 residues. The CDR3, as DNA: TGTGCCAGCAGCCGGCTAGGTTTGGGTAATGAGCAGTTCTTC. Residues: CASSRLGLGNEQFF.

This rearrangement joins TRBV28 to TRBJ1-2; 8 bases line up with TRBD1. From germline, CDR1 is MDHEN and CDR2 SYDVKM. V shed 8 bases and J 4 bases; nucleotides not matched to a gene: 6. This CDR3 spans 13 amino acids. The CDR3 loop reads CASQGAPLYGYTF. DNA for the CDR3: TGTGCCAGCCAGGGGGCACCACTCTATGGCTACACCTTC.

CDR3 loop: CASSFPRSEQYF. The CDR3, as DNA: TGTGCCAGCAGTTTTCCGAGAAGCGAGCAGTACTTC. This rearrangement joins TRBV28 to TRBJ2-7; no reliable D call. Germline CDR1 and CDR2: MDHEN and SYDVKM. CDR3 size: 12 residues. V was shortened by 3 bases and J by 6 bases, with 9 bases between the two germline ends.

This clone was observed a handful of times. V gene TRBV30 combines with J gene TRBJ2-7; TRBD2 might be the D (5 bases). Trimming stripped 2 bases from V and 0 bases from J, with 17 bases between. Germline loops: CDR1 GTSNPN, CDR2 SVGIG (reference sequence). This CDR3 has 16 residues. The CDR3 DNA reads TGTGCCTGGAGTATCGGAGGTGGGGTTGGCTCCTACGAGCAGTACGTC. Translating gives CAWSIGGGVGSYEQYV.